This T cell receptor (beta chain) was sequenced in a study of OX40 agonist ivuxolimab in advanced cancers. Findings and limits, study-wide: Both CD4+ and CD8+ T cell populations in blood had undergone clonal expansion by week 6 at 0.1 to 3.0 mg/kg.

The repertoire was sequenced with immunoSEQ multiplex PCR; TCRdb's copy has only in-frame clones and lacks some. The repertoire holds 76,000 or so clones, with over 75% as singletons. The CDR3 runs 14 residues. In germline, CDR1 is SGHVS, CDR2 FNYEAQ. With V trimmed by 6 bases and J by 9 bases, 6 bases remained unmatched. On this clone: Its target is not known.

The chain uses TRBV7-6 and TRBJ2-2; TRBD1 matches 11 bases. The TCR was taken from an adult with an advanced solid tumor such as melanoma, head and neck, liver or kidney cancer. Material: CD4+ or CD8+ T cells sorted from blood, obtained in a trial of the OX40 agonist ivuxolimab. This chain's CDR3 is CASRSGTGGRELFF. CDR3 bases: TGTGCCAGCAGGTCCGGGACAGGGGGACGGGAGCTGTTTTTT.